This TCR beta chain was identified in a study of beta chain features in type 1 diabetes. Expressed TCRB transcripts got sequenced, as all isolated RNA was reverse transcribed. Profiled with immunoSEQ multiplex PCR; TCRdb holds only in-frame clones, not every one. The sample has more than 300,000 clones, around 7.6% seen once; the top ten hold 0.44%. Germline assignment: CDR1 LNHDA and CDR2 SQIVND (reference sequence). Trimming removed 1 base from V and 4 bases from J, with 11 bases in between. The CDR3 runs to 14 residues. By way of CD45RO/CCR7/CD25/CD127/CD95/CD27, the CD4+ regulatory, stem cell-like memory, central memory and naive cells were sorted. Overall study results and limits: Across patients, naive, central memory and Treg TCRB repertoires exhibited apparently greater similarity than was observed across healthy donors.

A word on this clone: No antigen is known for it.

Sequenced input: central memory CD4+ T cells from blood. V and J are TRBV19 and TRBJ2-7; a weak D match, TRBD2 (6 bases). The origin of this receptor is a woman aged 18-30 years in good health. In DNA, the CDR3 is TGTGCCAGTAGTATAGGTCGGGAGCGGTACGAGCAGTACTTC. Its protein is CASSIGRERYEQYF.